These T cell receptor beta chains were read from a single sample in a study of control samples from healthy donors and cancer patients. Data came from immunoSEQ multiplex PCR; TCRdb stores just in-frame clones and leaves some out. Here the sample spans 100,000 to 150,000 clones, approximately 90% being singletons. Sequenced input: blood. The receptors were gathered from a man aged 18 to 29 in good health. Both conserved end residues are part of each CDR3. D genes are given only for firm matches. Not all rows give a size; the values are once, few, many and, for expanded clones, a class.

j_gene: TRBJ2-1
len: 14
abundance: -
d_gene: -
v_gene: TRBV2
CDR3nt: TGTGCCAGTGCCGGCAGCGACAGGTTCGATGAGCAGTTCTTC
CDR3aa: CASAGSDRFDEQFF

j_gene: TRBJ1-1
len: 18
abundance: once
d_gene: -
v_gene: TRBV5-1
CDR3nt: TGCGCCAGCAATGATCGCCAGGGGCCCCTAATGAGGAACACTGAAGCTTTCTTT
CDR3aa: CASNDRQGPLMRNTEAFF

j_gene: TRBJ2-3
len: 15
abundance: -
d_gene: TRBD2
v_gene: TRBV7-9
CDR3nt: TGTGCCAGCAGCTTAGGGGGAGGGGGCACAGATACGCAGTATTTT
CDR3aa: CASSLGGGGTDTQYF

j_gene: TRBJ2-7
len: 15
abundance: -
d_gene: TRBD1
v_gene: TRBV5-5
CDR3nt: TGTGCCAGCAGCCGCCGGGACAGGGGGGCCTACGAGCAGTACTTC
CDR3aa: CASSRRDRGAYEQYF

j_gene: TRBJ2-6
len: 15
abundance: -
d_gene: -
v_gene: TRBV19
CDR3nt: TGTGCCAGTAGTCTCCCTATCTCTGGGGCCAACGTCCTGACTTTC
CDR3aa: CASSLPISGANVLTF

j_gene: TRBJ2-7
len: 11
abundance: -
d_gene: -
v_gene: TRBV29-1
CDR3nt: TGCAGCGTTCAGGAGATAGGCGAGCAGTACTTC
CDR3aa: CSVQEIGEQYF

j_gene: TRBJ2-2
len: 17
abundance: -
d_gene: TRBD1
v_gene: TRBV5-1
CDR3nt: TGCGCCAGCAGCTCGACCCCAGGGGGCGCGAACACCGGGGAGCTGTTTTTT
CDR3aa: CASSSTPGGANTGELFF

j_gene: TRBJ1-2
len: 13
abundance: -
d_gene: -
v_gene: TRBV12-3/TRBV12-4
CDR3nt: TGTGCCAGCAGTTTAGGCAGGGACGGCGGCTACACCTTC
CDR3aa: CASSLGRDGGYTF

j_gene: TRBJ2-1
len: 13
abundance: -
d_gene: -
v_gene: TRBV19
CDR3nt: TGTGCCAGTAGGTCGGGCTCCTACAATGAGCAGTTCTTC
CDR3aa: CASRSGSYNEQFF

j_gene: TRBJ1-2
len: 11
abundance: -
d_gene: -
v_gene: TRBV20-1
CDR3nt: TGCAGATCGGACAGCCTATATGGCTACACCTTC
CDR3aa: CRSDSLYGYTF

j_gene: TRBJ1-1
len: 14
abundance: -
d_gene: -
v_gene: TRBV5-1
CDR3nt: TGCGCCAGCAGCCCGCAAACAACTAACACTGAAGCTTTCTTT
CDR3aa: CASSPQTTNTEAFF